These 3 T cell receptor beta chains came from one sample sequenced in a study of control samples from healthy donors and cancer patients. The repertoire was sequenced with immunoSEQ multiplex PCR; TCRdb's copy has only in-frame clones and lacks some. The table has roughly 100,000 clones, about 90% seen once. Sequenced: blood. All receptors come from a man aged 25-45 years in good health.

This chain connects TRBV4-2 to TRBJ2-1, with no clear D. The CDR3 is 17 amino acids. V lost 1 base, J lost 0 bases, and 13 bases lay in between. Looked up from germline, CDR1 is LGHNA and CDR2 is YNFKEQ. CDR3 sequence: CASSQGLYLSSYNEQFF. The CDR3 region has the DNA TGTGCCAGCAGCCAAGGACTGTACCTGAGCTCCTACAATGAGCAGTTCTTC.

This chain joins TRBV4-1 and TRBJ2-7; TRBD1 agrees at 10 bases. V lost 3 bases to trimming and J lost 4 bases; unmatched junction nucleotides: 9. Germline values: CDR1 MGHRA, CDR2 YSYEKL. The CDR3 extends over 16 amino acids. The CDR3 spells CASSHLPGQGRYEQYF. Here the CDR3 DNA reads TGCGCCAGCAGCCATTTACCGGGACAGGGGAGGTACGAGCAGTACTTC.

This chain uses TRBV30 with TRBJ2-7; 7 bases line up with TRBD2. CDR1 is GTSNPN and CDR2 is SVGIG in the germline V gene (reference sequence). CDR3 size: 13 residues. Losses at the gene ends were 3 bases for V and 2 bases for J; bases not matched to a gene: 4. The CDR3 region is CAWRPSGAYEQYF. The DNA of the CDR3 is TGTGCCTGGAGGCCTAGCGGAGCCTACGAGCAGTACTTC. Full variable domain (rest looked up from reference TRBV30 and TRBJ2-7): SQTIHQWPATLVQPVGSPLSLECTVEGTSNPNLYWYRQAAGRGLQLLFYSVGIGQISSEVPQNLSASRPQDRQFILSSKKLLLSDSGFYLCAWRPSGAYEQYFGPGTRLTVT.